This T cell receptor (beta chain) comes out of a study of blood T cell repertoires in COVID-19. Profiling relied on immunoSEQ multiplex PCR, and the TCRdb table lists in-frame clones only, not all of them. This sample has around 55,000 clones, with about nine tenths found just once. There are 14 residues in the CDR3. The germline gives CDR1 SGHRS, CDR2 YFSETQ. With 0 bases removed from V and 0 bases from J, the gap between germline ends came to 6 bases. With respect to this clone: Additional DNA sequences in this sample encode the identical CDR3.

The specimen sequenced was peripheral blood. This chain links TRBV5-1 with TRBJ2-5; the D is unclear. The sequence was collected from a human donor with active COVID-19. The donor label of this sample is uncertain. The DNA for the CDR3 is TGCGCCAGCAGCTTGGGCACAAACCAAGAGACCCAGTACTTC. Protein sequence: CASSLGTNQETQYF.